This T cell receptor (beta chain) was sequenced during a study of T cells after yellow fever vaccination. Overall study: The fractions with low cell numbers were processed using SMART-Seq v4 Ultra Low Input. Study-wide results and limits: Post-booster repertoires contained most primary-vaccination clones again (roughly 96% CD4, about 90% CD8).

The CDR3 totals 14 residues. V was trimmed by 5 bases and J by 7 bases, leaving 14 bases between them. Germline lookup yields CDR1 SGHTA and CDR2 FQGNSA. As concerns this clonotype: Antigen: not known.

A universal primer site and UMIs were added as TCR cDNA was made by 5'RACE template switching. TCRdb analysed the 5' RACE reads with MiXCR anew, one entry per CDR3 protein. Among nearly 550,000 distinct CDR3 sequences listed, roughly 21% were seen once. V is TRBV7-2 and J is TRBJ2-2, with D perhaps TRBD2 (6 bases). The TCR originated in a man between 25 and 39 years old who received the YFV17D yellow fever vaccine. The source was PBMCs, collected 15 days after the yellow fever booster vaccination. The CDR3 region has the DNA TGTGCCAGCAGCCTTACGGAGGGGTTCGGGGAGCTGTTTTTT. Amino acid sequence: CASSLTEGFGELFF.